The rows below give T cell receptor beta chains drawn from one sample of a study of long-term antiretroviral therapy in people with HIV. Sequencing was performed with immunoSEQ multiplex PCR; in TCRdb, only in-frame clones are kept and a portion is missing. The data show approximately 26,000 clones, around 83% seen once. The sample in question was unsorted PBMCs, obtained 2.9 years after starting antiretroviral therapy. All receptors derive from a man aged 50 or older with HIV. The conserved cysteine and the conserved F or W are not part of the CDR3 here. A D gene is named only where the DNA matches it firmly.

len	v_gene	d_gene	j_gene	CDR3aa
10	TRBV11-2	NA	TRBJ1-2	ASSFGSYGYT
14	TRBV30	TRBD2	TRBJ2-3	AWRALAGGITDTQY
13	TRBV15	NA	TRBJ1-3	ATSSRGELGNTIY
12	TRBV7-8	NA	TRBJ1-6	ASRPEGYNSPLH
13	TRBV28	TRBD2	TRBJ2-1	ASMLGLAGVNEQF
13	TRBV7-3	NA	TRBJ2-3	ASSPEDRPMDTQY
14	TRBV29-1	NA	TRBJ2-1	SVEDLWRGQGNEQF
10	TRBV6-1	NA	TRBJ1-2	ASMGHNNGYT
13	TRBV5-1	TRBD1	TRBJ2-1	ASSSQGEFGNEQF
10	TRBV29-1	NA	TRBJ2-5	SVTDSGETQY
13	TRBV19	TRBD1	TRBJ1-5	ASSPRGQGRQPQH
11	TRBV18	NA	TRBJ1-1	ASSPQAGQAAF
14	TRBV27	TRBD2	TRBJ2-5	ASSLSMAGVAVTQY
14	TRBV4-3	TRBD2	TRBJ2-3	ASSQGSSGGTDTQY
12	TRBV5-6	NA	TRBJ1-5	ASSLEGSLRPQH
12	TRBV9	NA	TRBJ1-4	ASSPSDGAEKLF
13	TRBV6-5	NA	TRBJ2-2	ASSIGTFPTGELF
12	TRBV18	NA	TRBJ2-3	ASSLNPHTDTQY
10	TRBV6-5	NA	TRBJ2-4	ASMGAGNIQY
10	TRBV29-1	NA	TRBJ1-2	SANRQSEGYT
12	TRBV19	NA	TRBJ2-1	ASTRDYLTNEQF
11	TRBV28	TRBD1	TRBJ1-2	ASSLGQGYGYT
9	TRBV29-1	NA	TRBJ1-2	SVGKHYGYT
15	TRBV9	TRBD1	TRBJ1-2	ASSVSSGERQGYGYT
12	TRBV6-1	TRBD1	TRBJ1-1	ASGTGETVSVAF
13	TRBV27	NA	TRBJ2-6	ASSPWISGANVLT
13	TRBV9	NA	TRBJ2-7	ASSVASGSTYEQY
13	TRBV28	TRBD2	TRBJ2-5	ASSLYGGGAETQY
11	TRBV6-6	TRBD2	TRBJ2-7	ASTPGGAYEQY
14	TRBV28	NA	TRBJ2-1	ASSFPGGGGYNEQF
12	TRBV9	NA	TRBJ2-3	ASNRGSKTDTQY
15	TRBV28	NA	TRBJ2-2	ASSLTIPRRNTGELF
12	TRBV13	TRBD1	TRBJ1-2	ASSRDRGNYGYT
11	TRBV2	NA	TRBJ2-6	ASSQSGANVLT
14	TRBV5-6	TRBD1	TRBJ2-7	ASSSSGTGRLYEQY
13	TRBV4-2	NA	TRBJ2-4	ASSPTTLAKNIQY
13	TRBV11-2	NA	TRBJ1-2	ASSFIPGGGYGYT
12	TRBV27	TRBD1	TRBJ2-7	ASSLTGGAYEQY
13	TRBV7-3	TRBD1	TRBJ2-1	ASSLGQARGNEQF
14	TRBV9	TRBD2	TRBJ2-3	ASSERSGGNVDTQY
13	TRBV19	NA	TRBJ1-1	ASSIVYGSDTEAF
15	TRBV5-5	NA	TRBJ1-6	ASSSIGTSSYNSPLH
11	TRBV28	TRBD2	TRBJ2-7	ASLLAGAYEQY
16	TRBV23-1	TRBD1	TRBJ2-3	ASSQREAGQGAGYTQY